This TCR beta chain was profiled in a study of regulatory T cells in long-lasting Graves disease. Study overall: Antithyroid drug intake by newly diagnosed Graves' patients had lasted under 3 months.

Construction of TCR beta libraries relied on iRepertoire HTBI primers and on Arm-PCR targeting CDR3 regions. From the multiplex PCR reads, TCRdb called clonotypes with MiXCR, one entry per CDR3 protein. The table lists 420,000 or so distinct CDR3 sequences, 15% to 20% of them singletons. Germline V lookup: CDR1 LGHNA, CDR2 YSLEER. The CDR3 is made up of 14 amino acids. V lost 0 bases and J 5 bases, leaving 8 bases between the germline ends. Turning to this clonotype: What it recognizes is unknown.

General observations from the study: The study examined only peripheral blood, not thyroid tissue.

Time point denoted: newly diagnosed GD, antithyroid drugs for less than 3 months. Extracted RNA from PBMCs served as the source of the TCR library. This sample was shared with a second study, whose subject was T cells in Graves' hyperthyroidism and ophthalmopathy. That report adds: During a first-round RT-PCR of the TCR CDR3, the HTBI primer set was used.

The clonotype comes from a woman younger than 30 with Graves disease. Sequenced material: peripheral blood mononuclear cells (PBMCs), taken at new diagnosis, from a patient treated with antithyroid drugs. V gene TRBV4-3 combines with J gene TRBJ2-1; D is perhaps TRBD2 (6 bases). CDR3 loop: CASSQEGLNNEQFF. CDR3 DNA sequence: TGCGCCAGCAGCCAAGAGGGACTCAACAATGAGCAGTTCTTC.